The 31 T cell receptor beta chains in this list originate from one sample, sequenced in a study of CD8+CD57+ T cells in acquired aplastic anemia. According to the study, genomic DNA was the template for TCR beta VDJ and CDR3 profiling. TCRdb reprocessed the reads via MiXCR and lists one record per CDR3 protein. The data show more than 150,000 distinct CDR3 sequences, with less than 55% seen just once and approximately 3% held by the top ten. Sequencing used sorted CD4+, CD8+, or CD8+CD57+ T cells (not recorded which) from PBMCs. The receptors come from a human donor in good health.

The table lists this clonotype with many counts. The chain uses TRBV10-2 and TRBJ2-5; no clear D gene. CDR1 is WSHSY and CDR2 is SAAADI in the germline V gene. Deletions cut 2 bases from V and 4 bases from J, with 14 bases between. The CDR3 loop spans 15 amino acids. CDR3 in amino acids: CASSEPGTRLETQYF. The CDR3, as DNA: TGCGCCAGCAGTGAGCCAGGCACAAGGCTAGAGACCCAGTACTTC.

The chain is built from TRBV19 and TRBJ2-7; D perhaps matches TRBD1 (5 bases). The CDR3 consists of 14 residues. Germline loops: CDR1 LNHDA, CDR2 SQIVND (reference sequence). Deletions cut 3 bases from V and 3 bases from J, with 12 bases between. The CDR3 DNA follows: TGTGCCAGTAGTATCACACAGGATAGCTACGAGCAGTACTTC. This translates into CASSITQDSYEQYF.

Note on this clonotype: This may come from a read error, since a much larger clone is one base off. The chain carries TRBV12-3 or TRBV12-4 and TRBJ2-3; TRBD1 is a possible D gene (5 bases). The CDR3 is 12 residues long. CDR3 nucleotides: TGTGCCAGCAGTCCCATAACAGGTACGCAGTATTTT. It is translated as CASSPITGTQYF.

The chain is built from TRBV7-2 and TRBJ1-4; TRBD1 matches 9 bases. The CDR3 loop spans 14 amino acids. V lost 2 bases, J lost 7 bases, and 2 bases stayed unmatched. Germline V gene data show CDR1 as SGHTA and CDR2 as FQGNSA. For the CDR3, the DNA is TGTGCCAGCAGCTTACTACAGGGGGCTGAAAAACTGTTTTTT. Protein product: CASSLLQGAEKLFF.

The chain links TRBV3-1 to TRBJ2-5; TRBD1 agrees at 7 bases. The junction had 5 bases not matched to a gene; V was cut back by 1 base and J by 3 bases. The CDR3 is 15 residues long. The V gene's germline CDR1 is LGHDT and CDR2 YNNKEL (reference sequence). CDR3: CASSQGLTGEETQYF. CDR3 DNA sequence: TGTGCCAGCAGCCAAGGGCTAACAGGGGAAGAGACCCAGTACTTC.

Remarks on this clonotype: Relative to the germline gene, one junction end is altered; a read error may explain this. The chain links TRBV19 to TRBJ1-2; D ambiguous. The CDR3 sequence is 13 residues long. Germline CDR1 and CDR2: LNHDA and SQIVND (reference sequence). CDR3 DNA: TGTGCCAGTAGTATCAACCCTAACTATGGCTACAGCTTC. Protein sequence: CASSINPNYGYSF.

This clonotype occurred many times. The rearrangement uses TRBV7-9 and TRBJ2-1; 11 positions agree with TRBD2. V lost 5 bases, J lost 7 bases, and 7 bases stayed unmatched. The CDR3 contains 15 residues. The V gene's germline CDR1 is SEHNR and CDR2 FQNEAQ (reference sequence). The CDR3 region has the DNA TGTGCCAGCAGCCGTAGCGGGAGGGGGGGAAATGAGCAGTTCTTC. This sequence encodes CASSRSGRGGNEQFF.

This clonotype has at least ten counts. At one end, the junction sequence differs from germline, possibly due to a read error. The chain joins TRBV10-3 to TRBJ2-2; D possibly corresponds to TRBD1 (6 bases). The CDR3 runs to 15 residues. Germline V lookup: CDR1 ENHRY, CDR2 SYGVKD. In DNA form, the CDR3 reads TGTACCATCAAGGGGGTGACTTCGAACACCGGGGAGCTGTTTTTT. Amino acid sequence: CTIKGVTSNTGELFF.

The CDR3 DNA follows: TGCAGTGCTAGAAATACCCCCGGGACAGGGGGCTATGGGGGCACAGATACGCAGTATTTT. Amino acid sequence: CSARNTPGTGGYGGTDTQYF. This sequence joins TRBV20-1 and TRBJ2-3, with TRBD1 matching 12 bases. CDR1 is DFQATT and CDR2 is SNEGSKA in the germline V gene (reference sequence). J lost 1 base, V lost 2 bases, and 16 bases had no gene match. CDR3 length: 20 amino acids.

The chain uses TRBV19 and TRBJ2-7, with 7 bases lining up with TRBD2. This CDR3 has 13 residues. Per the germline V gene, CDR1 is LNHDA and CDR2 is SQIVND (reference sequence). V dropped 1 base and J dropped 9; count of bases not matched to a gene: 6. Here the CDR3 reads CASSIAAGRGQYF. CDR3 DNA sequence: TGTGCCAGTAGTATAGCGGCGGGGAGGGGGCAGTACTTC.

In its sample, this clonotype was seen once. It may be a read error: a sequence one base away is much more abundant. V and J are TRBV11-2 and TRBJ1-5; 8 nucleotides match TRBD1. CDR1 is SGHAT and CDR2 is FQNNGV in the germline V gene. The CDR3 is made up of 16 amino acids. The CDR3 loop is CDSSFDRGQGNQPQHF. Written as DNA, the CDR3 is TGTGACAGCAGCTTTGACAGGGGACAGGGCAATCAGCCCCAGCATTTT.

This clonotype was seen at least ten times. V and J are TRBV3-1 and TRBJ2-7, with D perhaps being TRBD1 or TRBD2 (5 bases each). CDR1 and CDR2 from the germline V gene are LGHDT and YNNKEL (reference sequence). V dropped 4 bases and J dropped 6 bases, with 19 bases sitting between them. The CDR3 length is 15 residues. The CDR3 spells CASSPIEGPSSEQYF. The CDR3, as DNA: TGTGCCAGCAGCCCCATAGAGGGGCCTAGCTCCGAGCAGTACTTC.

The chain uses TRBV29-1 and TRBJ2-7; a weak D match, TRBD2 (7 bases). The CDR3 consists of 14 residues. V was pared by 4 bases and J by 5 bases, with 18 bases between. In germline, CDR1 is SQVTM, CDR2 ANQGSEA. CDR3 coding DNA: TGCAGCGTTGTCCCGAGGGGGGCGGGGGACGAGCAGTACTTC. It specifies CSVVPRGAGDEQYF.

This clonotype was seen at least ten times. The rearrangement joins TRBV7-9 to TRBJ1-3; D is ambiguous. The V end was cut by 1 base, the J end by 3 bases, with 22 bases between. The CDR3 is made up of 19 amino acids. CDR1 and CDR2 from the germline V gene are SEHNR and FQNEAQ (reference sequence). The CDR3 region has the DNA TGTGCCAGCAGCTTAGTGTCGGGCCGTACCATAGGTAGTGGAAACACCATATATTTT. This encodes CASSLVSGRTIGSGNTIYF.

There are many counts of this clonotype. The chain uses TRBV7-3 and TRBJ2-2; D unclear. Germline CDR1 SGHTA, CDR2 FQGTGA. The CDR3 loop spans 14 amino acids. V lost 8 bases, J lost 0 bases, and 10 bases lay in between. The CDR3 region has the DNA TGTGCCAGCTCGGGCCTAGCGAACACCGGGGAGCTGTTTTTT. This encodes CASSGLANTGELFF.

This clonotype appeared a few times. The V call is TRBV4-2, the J call TRBJ2-3, with 8 bases aligning to TRBD1. CDR3 length: 16 residues. Germline-derived CDR1 and CDR2 are LGHNA and YNFKEQ. V dropped 0 bases and J dropped 7; count of bases not matched to a gene: 9. For the CDR3, the DNA is TGTGCCAGCAGCCAAGAAATGGCAGGGGGCGCGTATACGCAGTATTTT. Translation gives CASSQEMAGGAYTQYF.

The genes are TRBV24-1 and TRBJ2-5; 10 nucleotides match TRBD1. Germline-derived CDR1 and CDR2 are KGHDR and SFDVKD. The J segment lost 5 bases and the V segment lost 7 bases, leaving 6 bases of the junction unmatched. This CDR3 region has 14 residues. In DNA form, the CDR3 reads TGTGCCACCAGCAGACAGGGGGCCGGGGAGACCCAGTACTTC. This sequence encodes CATSRQGAGETQYF.

The chain carries TRBV12-3 or TRBV12-4 and TRBJ2-3; 14 bases are shared with TRBD2. The CDR3 totals 19 residues. The trim removed 2 bases at V and 0 bases at J, leaving 7 bases unmatched. The chain's CDR3 is CASSLSGTSGGTSTDTQYF. As DNA, the CDR3 is TGTGCCAGCAGTTTATCCGGGACTAGCGGGGGAACTAGCACAGATACGCAGTATTTT.

This clonotype came up many times. V is TRBV7-2 and J is TRBJ1-5, with no clear D. This CDR3 contains 14 residues. Germline loops: CDR1 SGHTA, CDR2 FQGNSA. With 1 base removed from V and 1 base from J, the gap between germline ends came to 5 bases. Here the CDR3 reads CASSLVQSNQPQHF. The CDR3 DNA follows: TGTGCCAGCAGCTTAGTCCAGAGCAATCAGCCCCAGCATTTT.

The chain uses TRBV7-3 and TRBJ1-2, with TRBD1 matching 10 bases. The CDR3 runs 15 residues. The germline CDR1 and CDR2 sequences are SGHTA and FQGTGA. The ends lost 0 bases at V and 3 bases at J; junction bases unmatched: 1. The CDR3 spells CASSLTGTGDYGYTF. The DNA of the CDR3 is TGTGCCAGCAGCTTAACTGGGACAGGGGACTATGGCTACACCTTC.

This clonotype was seen just once. The chain uses TRBV20-1 and TRBJ2-1, with TRBD2 as a possible D gene (6 bases). Germline V gives CDR1 DFQATT, CDR2 SNEGSKA (reference sequence). Trimming left V 4 bases short and J 12 bases short, with 13 bases between. The CDR3 extends over 11 amino acids. The CDR3 protein is CSAKAQGGQFF. Here the CDR3 DNA reads TGCAGTGCTAAGGCCCAGGGAGGGCAGTTCTTC.

The gene calls are TRBV2 and TRBJ1-1, with D possibly being TRBD1 (5 bases). V was trimmed by 1 base and J by 4 bases, leaving 10 bases between them. Germline CDR1 SNHLY, CDR2 FYNNEI. This CDR3 has 14 residues. The CDR3 nucleotides read TGTGCCAGCAGTGAAGGGACACAGATCACTGAAGCTTTCTTT. Protein sequence: CASSEGTQITEAFF.

Points on this clonotype: This may arise from a read error, as a much more abundant clone is one base away. The chain carries TRBV6-5 and TRBJ2-2, with 7 nucleotides matching TRBD1. Per germline, CDR1 MNHEY and CDR2 SVGAGI. The junction had 6 bases not matched to a gene; V was cut back by 2 bases and J by 6 bases. CDR3 size: 15 residues. The CDR3 sequence: CASSYVTGRAGELFF. CDR3 in DNA: TGTGCCAGCAGTTACGTGACAGGGAGAGCCGGGGAGCTGTTTTTT.

This clonotype was seen many times. The chain couples TRBV7-9 to TRBJ1-1, with D possibly TRBD1 on 5 matching bases. CDR3 length: 14 amino acids. Trimming stripped 5 bases from V and 1 base from J, with 11 bases between. Germline values: CDR1 SEHNR, CDR2 FQNEAQ (reference sequence). The CDR3 protein is CASSPQGWNTEAFF. The CDR3 DNA follows: TGTGCCAGCAGCCCCCAGGGTTGGAACACTGAAGCTTTCTTT.

This clonotype has at least ten counts. The CDR3 reads CASSMDRGLIDTQYF. For the CDR3, the DNA is TGTGCCAGTAGTATGGACAGGGGATTAATAGATACGCAGTATTTT. V usage is TRBV19 and J usage is TRBJ2-3; 9 nucleotides line up with TRBD1. V lost 3 bases to trimming and J lost 5 bases; unmatched junction nucleotides: 6. The CDR3 sequence is 15 residues long. The germline gives CDR1 LNHDA, CDR2 SQIVND (reference sequence).

In the case of this clonotype: Possible read error: a much larger clone is one base away. The missing conserved phenylalanine or tryptophan at the end of this CDR3 makes a read error likely. The J gene is TRBJ2-1, the V gene TRBV4-2; 7 nucleotides agree with TRBD2. With 4 bases clipped from V and 3 bases from J, the junction kept 6 bases outside the gene matches. The CDR3 extends over 15 amino acids. CDR1 and CDR2 from the germline V gene are LGHNA and YNFKEQ. CDR3 residues: CASSLQRGIYNEQFL. Written as DNA, the CDR3 is TGTGCCAGCAGCCTTCAGCGGGGTATCTACAATGAGCAGTTCCTC.

The gene calls are TRBV28 and TRBJ2-5, with D possibly TRBD2 on 5 matching bases. Trimming took 5 bases from V and 5 from J, leaving 21 bases between them. Germline V gene data show CDR1 as MDHEN and CDR2 as SYDVKM. The CDR3 contains 16 residues. CDR3 nucleotides: TGTGCCAGCAGTACCCCCGGAGGCCTTTCTAGGGAGACCCAGTACTTC. This translates into CASSTPGGLSRETQYF. Based on the CDR3 plus reference TRBV28 and TRBJ2-5, the full variable domain is DVKVTQSSRYLVKRTGEKVFLECVQDMDHENMFWYRQDPGLGLRLIYFSYDVKMKEKGDIPEGYSVSREKKERFSLILESASTNQTSMYLCASSTPGGLSRETQYFGPGTRLLVL.

The chain links TRBV9 to TRBJ1-1, with D perhaps matching TRBD1 (6 bases). Germline values: CDR1 SGDLS, CDR2 YYNGEE. The CDR3 contains 15 residues. The ends were cut back, 0 bases at V and 8 bases at J, with 17 bases in the middle. The CDR3 region is CASSVAGDGGKEAFF. For the CDR3, the DNA is TGTGCCAGCAGCGTAGCAGGGGACGGCGGAAAGGAAGCTTTCTTT.

This clonotype came up many times. The chain uses TRBV5-4 and TRBJ1-1; 8 bases agree with TRBD1. Germline V gene data show CDR1 as SGHNT and CDR2 as YYREEE (reference sequence). Unmatched junction bases numbered 4, after V lost 0 bases and J lost 0 bases. The CDR3 extends over 16 amino acids. Here the CDR3 DNA reads TGTGCCAGCAGCTTGGGAAGGGGACAGGTGAACACTGAAGCTTTCTTT. It codes for CASSLGRGQVNTEAFF.

This clonotype came up many times. J is TRBJ2-5 and V is TRBV20-1; 12 bases align to TRBD2. Germline V gene data show CDR1 as DFQATT and CDR2 as SNEGSKA (reference sequence). This CDR3 has 14 amino acids. V lost 4 bases to trimming and J lost 5 bases; unmatched junction nucleotides: 5. CDR3 region: CSAIRLAGDETQYF. The CDR3 region has the DNA TGCAGTGCTATTAGACTAGCGGGAGACGAGACCCAGTACTTC.

There are a few counts of this clonotype. The J gene is TRBJ2-5, the V gene TRBV24-1; the match to TRBD1 covers 8 bases. CDR1 is KGHDR and CDR2 is SFDVKD in the germline V gene. This CDR3 has 14 residues. The V segment lost 6 bases and the J segment 2 bases; nucleotides outside the gene matches: 4. The CDR3 is CATSYYRGQETQYF. CDR3 nucleotides: TGTGCCACCAGTTATTACAGGGGGCAAGAGACCCAGTACTTC.